These 18 T cell receptor beta chains were all obtained from the same sample, sequenced in a study of beta chain features in type 1 diabetes. Findings and limits, study-wide: Shortening that was moderate but significant affected the TCRB CDR3s of Type 1 diabetes patients in all four CD4+ subsets.

Investigators reverse transcribed all isolated RNA, so they sequenced expressed TCRB transcripts. Here immunoSEQ multiplex PCR was the method, and the copy in TCRdb shows in-frame clones only, minus some. The table records around 170,000 clones, 9% to 10% of them present only once. These receptors have no identified antigens. Source material: central memory CD4+ T cells from blood. The receptors derive from a woman under 40 with type 1 diabetes.

The J gene is TRBJ2-1, the V gene TRBV30; 11 nucleotides line up with TRBD1. The CDR3 runs 13 residues. Germline loops: CDR1 GTSNPN, CDR2 SVGIG (reference sequence). V was clipped by 0 bases and J by 15 bases; unmatched bases: 7. The CDR3 loop reads CAWSVGTGGQRFF. In DNA, the CDR3 is TGTGCCTGGAGTGTCGGGACAGGGGGTCAGCGGTTCTTC.

V gene TRBV28 combines with J gene TRBJ1-1; perhaps TRBD1 as D (6 bases). Germline V CDR1 and CDR2: MDHEN, SYDVKM. Deletions cut 5 bases from V and 5 bases from J, with 18 bases between. The CDR3 sequence is 15 residues long. CDR3 in amino acids: CASSPSNPGVTEAFF. CDR3 bases: TGTGCCAGCAGTCCGTCCAATCCAGGGGTGACTGAAGCTTTCTTT.

This clone appeared a few times. V and J are TRBV6-1 and TRBJ1-2; no firm D call. Trimming took 7 bases from V and 5 from J, leaving 8 bases between them. The germline V gene has CDR1 MNHNS and CDR2 SASEGT. The CDR3 has 11 residues. CDR3 amino acids: CASTTEYGYTF. The CDR3 DNA follows: TGTGCCAGCACCACAGAATATGGCTACACCTTC.

The rearrangement links TRBV7-2 to TRBJ2-3; D is unclear. The germline V and J ends were trimmed by 5 bases and 3 bases, with 18 bases remaining between them. Germline V gene lookup returns CDR1 SGHTA and CDR2 FQGNSA. This CDR3 is 16 amino acids long. CDR3 loop: CASSHASDGETDTQYF. CDR3 nucleotides: TGTGCCAGCAGCCATGCGAGCGATGGTGAAACAGATACGCAGTATTTT.

This chain links TRBV18 with TRBJ1-1, with D possibly TRBD1 on 5 matching bases. CDR1 KGHSH and CDR2 LQKENI come from the germline V gene. This CDR3 region has 13 residues. The V gene lost 6 bases and the J gene lost 0 bases, with 8 bases spanning the gap. CDR3 sequence: CASSQGMNTEAFF. The DNA of the CDR3 is TGTGCCAGCTCCCAGGGCATGAACACTGAAGCTTTCTTT.

The V call is TRBV19, the J call TRBJ2-1; 7 bases are shared with TRBD2. J gave up 6 bases and V 3 bases, and 5 bases lay outside the gene matches. The germline V gene has CDR1 LNHDA and CDR2 SQIVND (reference sequence). The CDR3 has 14 residues. CDR3 bases: TGTGCCAGTAGTATGGTGACTAGCTTCAATGAGCAGTTCTTC. It is translated as CASSMVTSFNEQFF.

The rearrangement uses TRBV30 and TRBJ1-1; D not certain. The CDR3 runs to 12 residues. Per the germline V gene, CDR1 is GTSNPN and CDR2 is SVGIG (reference sequence). Deletions cut 0 bases from V and 11 bases from J, with 13 bases between. CDR3 loop: CAWSVLNREAFF. DNA of the CDR3: TGTGCCTGGAGTGTACTGAACCGGGAGGCTTTCTTT.

In its sample, this clone was seen a few times. V gene TRBV5-1 combines with J gene TRBJ1-2; 10 bases line up with TRBD1. The CDR3 runs to 14 residues. The V and J ends lost 5 bases and 6 bases, in that order; junction bases with no gene match: 7. CDR1 and CDR2 (germline): SGHRS, YFSETQ. Here the CDR3 reads CASRTGGALHGYTF. The CDR3 nucleotides read TGCGCCAGCAGGACAGGGGGCGCCCTCCATGGCTACACCTTC.

The V gene is TRBV2, the J gene TRBJ2-1; D is uncertain. Looked up from germline, CDR1 is SNHLY and CDR2 is FYNNEI. This CDR3 contains 11 residues. Trimming removed 5 bases from V and 7 bases from J, with 6 bases in between. The CDR3 protein is CASSPYNEQFF. CDR3 DNA: TGTGCCAGCAGTCCGTATAATGAGCAGTTCTTC.

This clone has a handful of counts. The chain has TRBV12-5 and TRBJ2-1; 7 nucleotides match TRBD2. The germline CDR1 and CDR2 sequences are LGHNT and FRNRAP. The CDR3 loop spans 18 amino acids. The V and J ends lost 0 bases and 4 bases, in that order; junction bases with no gene match: 12. CDR3 in DNA: TGTGCTAGTGGTTTGGTCGAGGATGGGAGGGCCGGTTACAATGAGCAGTTCTTC. It is translated as CASGLVEDGRAGYNEQFF.

This clone turned up a few times. The chain carries TRBV30 and TRBJ2-5, with a possible D match to TRBD2 (6 bases). Germline assignment: CDR1 GTSNPN and CDR2 SVGIG (reference sequence). Trimming cost V 5 bases and J 5 bases, with 12 bases left between them. The CDR3 is made up of 12 amino acids. The DNA for the CDR3 is TGTGCCTGGTGGGACTTTGGCGAGACCCAGTACTTC. As protein: CAWWDFGETQYF.

V is TRBV12-5 and J is TRBJ2-5; 10 positions agree with TRBD2. The J segment lost 5 bases and the V segment lost 5 bases, leaving 11 bases of the junction unmatched. The CDR3 has 16 amino acids. Germline lookup yields CDR1 LGHNT and CDR2 FRNRAP. CDR3 residues: CASGPPGGAGGETQYF. CDR3 coding DNA: TGTGCTAGTGGTCCCCCCGGGGGAGCGGGAGGGGAGACCCAGTACTTC. Together with reference TRBV12-5 and TRBJ2-5, the CDR3 gives the full variable domain: DARVTQTPRHKVTEMGQEVTMRCQPILGHNTVFWYRQTMMQGLELLAYFRNRAPLDDSGMPKDRFSAEMPDATLATLKIQPSEPRDSAVYFCASGPPGGAGGETQYFGPGTRLLVL.

The chain has TRBV9 and TRBJ2-2, with 9 nucleotides matching TRBD1. In germline, CDR1 is SGDLS, CDR2 YYNGEE. The CDR3 consists of 16 residues. V lost 0 bases, J lost 6 bases, and 6 bases stayed unmatched. CDR3 in amino acids: CASSVVQGASAGELFF. The CDR3 DNA sequence: TGTGCCAGCAGCGTAGTACAGGGGGCAAGTGCCGGGGAGCTGTTTTTT.

This clone came up a few times. The genes are TRBV2 and TRBJ2-3; a weak D match, TRBD2 (6 bases). The germline gives CDR1 SNHLY, CDR2 FYNNEI. CDR3 length: 15 amino acids. With 6 bases removed from V and 0 bases from J, the gap between germline ends came to 13 bases. The CDR3 sequence: CASRDTSPSTDTQYF. DNA of the CDR3: TGTGCCAGCAGAGATACTAGCCCTAGCACAGATACGCAGTATTTT.

This clone was observed a handful of times. The genes are TRBV18 and TRBJ2-1; TRBD2 matches at 8 bases. The V and J ends lost 4 bases and 6 bases, in that order; junction bases with no gene match: 8. CDR1 is KGHSH, CDR2 LQKENI, per germline. CDR3 length: 15 amino acids. CDR3 bases: TGTGCCAGCTCACAATTAGCGGGATCGGGCAATGAGCAGTTCTTC. It translates to CASSQLAGSGNEQFF.

This clone occurred a few times. The chain carries TRBV29-1 and TRBJ2-3, with D tentatively TRBD2 (6 bases). This CDR3 spans 12 amino acids. The germline V gene encodes CDR1 SQVTM and CDR2 ANQGSEA. The CDR3 sequence is CAGQGGADTQYF. The CDR3 DNA follows: TGCGCGGGGCAGGGAGGTGCAGATACGCAGTATTTT.

This clone was counted only a few times. One end of the junction does not line up with germline, which may come from a read error. V and J are TRBV25-1 and TRBJ1-2; D call uncertain. The V gene's germline CDR1 is MGHDK and CDR2 SYGVNS. The length of the CDR3 is 12 residues. CDR3 DNA: TGTGCCAGCAGAGATACCTCGGGTGTCGGGGTCTTC. It specifies CASRDTSGVGVF.

The chain combines TRBV10-3 with TRBJ2-1; D remains unclear. Deletions cut 3 bases from V and 3 bases from J, with 3 bases between. This CDR3 region has 12 residues. The germline CDR1 and CDR2 sequences are ENHRY and SYGVKD. The CDR3 DNA is TGTGCCATCAGTGATCTCTACAATGAGCAGTTCTTC. This gives the protein CAISDLYNEQFF.